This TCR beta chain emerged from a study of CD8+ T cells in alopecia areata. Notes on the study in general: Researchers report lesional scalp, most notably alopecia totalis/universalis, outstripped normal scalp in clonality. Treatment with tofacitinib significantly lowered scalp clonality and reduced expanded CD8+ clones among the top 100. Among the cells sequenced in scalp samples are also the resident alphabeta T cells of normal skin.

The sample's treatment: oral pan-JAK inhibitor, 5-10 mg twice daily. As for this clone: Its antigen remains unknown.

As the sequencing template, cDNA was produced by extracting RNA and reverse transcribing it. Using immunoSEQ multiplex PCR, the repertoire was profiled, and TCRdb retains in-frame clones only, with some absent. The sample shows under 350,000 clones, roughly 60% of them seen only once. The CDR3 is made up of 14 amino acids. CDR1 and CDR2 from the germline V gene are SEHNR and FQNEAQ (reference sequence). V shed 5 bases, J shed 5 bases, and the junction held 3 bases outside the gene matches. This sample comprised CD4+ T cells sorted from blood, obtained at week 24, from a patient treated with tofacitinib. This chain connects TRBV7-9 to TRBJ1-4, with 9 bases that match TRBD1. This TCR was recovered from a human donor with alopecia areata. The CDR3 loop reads CASSIGTGNEKLFF. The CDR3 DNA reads TGTGCCAGCAGCATCGGGACAGGGAATGAAAAACTGTTTTTT.